This TCR beta chain was obtained from a study of kidney transplant recipient with SARS-CoV-2 infection. CDR3 length: 17 amino acids. Trimming cost V 5 bases and J 4 bases, with 23 bases left between them. Looked up from germline, CDR1 is MNHEY and CDR2 is SVGAGI. As concerns this clonotype: This may come from a read error, since a much larger clone is one base off.

TCRdb re-called the reads through MiXCR, storing one row per CDR3 protein. The sample lists fewer than 250,000 distinct CDR3 sequences; less than 35% were seen once. The clonotype comes from a young adult male patient who had COVID-19 and was a kidney transplant recipient. Some of the T cells might come from the graft donor. The rearrangement uses TRBV6-5 and TRBJ1-2; D gene ambiguous. Source: a blood sample, taken at baseline and on day 111 from a kidney transplant recipient. CDR3 residues: CASSRGEGGRETYGYTF. The CDR3 nucleotides read TGTGCCAGCAGTCGGGGTGAAGGTGGGAGAGAGACCTATGGCTACACCTTC.